These T cell receptor beta chains were read from a single sample in a study of blood T cell repertoires in COVID-19. TCRdb's table, derived via immunoSEQ multiplex PCR, lists solely in-frame clones and lacks some. The sample has 40,000 to 60,000 clones; about 71% are singletons. The sequenced sample was peripheral blood. The receptors were gathered from a woman aged 70-85 years with acute or convalescent COVID-19. Each CDR3 is given with its conserved first and last residue. The D gene is left open where the match is weak. Clone size appears in some rows only: once, few, many, or a class for an expanded clone.

v_gene	d_gene	j_gene	abundance	CDR3nt	CDR3aa
TRBV19	.	TRBJ2-2	.	TGTGCCACCCACAACAGGGCCGCCGGGGAGCTGTTTTTT	CATHNRAAGELFF
TRBV19	TRBD2	TRBJ2-7	.	TGTGCCAGTAGCAAAAGACCGGGACTAGCGGGAGACGAGCAGTACTTC	CASSKRPGLAGDEQYF
TRBV4-3	TRBD1	TRBJ2-7	.	TGCGCCAGCAGCCAGGGGACAGGGGGTGGGCAGGGTTACGAGCAGTACTTC	CASSQGTGGGQGYEQYF
TRBV5-1	.	TRBJ2-2	.	TGCGCCAGCAGTTGGCAGGGTACTGATTCAGGGGAGCTGTTTTTT	CASSWQGTDSGELFF
TRBV7-9	TRBD1	TRBJ2-1	few	TGTGCCAGCAGCTTCACAGGGGGCCCGGGCGATGAGCAGTTCTTC	CASSFTGGPGDEQFF
TRBV3-1/TRBV3-2	TRBD2	TRBJ2-3	.	TGTGCCAGCAGCCCCAAGCGGGGAGGCCGCACAGATACGCAGTATTTT	CASSPKRGGRTDTQYF
TRBV7-2	TRBD2	TRBJ2-4	.	TGTGCCAGCAGCCCCTGGACTAGTGACATTCAGTACTTC	CASSPWTSDIQYF
TRBV9	.	TRBJ2-3	.	TGTGCCAGCAGCGTCAGTCTAGCCGCAGATACGCAGTATTTT	CASSVSLAADTQYF
TRBV3-1/TRBV3-2	.	TRBJ1-3	.	TGTGCCAGCCTTAAACAGGGAGAGGGAAACACCATATATTTT	CASLKQGEGNTIYF
TRBV6-2/TRBV6-3	TRBD1	TRBJ2-1	few	TGTGCCAGCAGTACTCCGGGACAGGGAGTTACCGATGAGCAGTTCTTC	CASSTPGQGVTDEQFF
TRBV6-2/TRBV6-3	.	TRBJ2-7	.	TGTGCCAGCAGCCATAGGCTACAGGGGAGGAGCGAGCAGTACTTC	CASSHRLQGRSEQYF
TRBV11-2	TRBD2	TRBJ2-7	few	TGTGCCAGCAGTTACCTAGCGGGAGGGTCCTACGAGCAGTACTTC	CASSYLAGGSYEQYF
TRBV6-1	.	TRBJ2-4	.	TGTGCCAGCAGTGAAGATGGTGCAGGTCTGTACTTC	CASSEDGAGLYF
TRBV4-2	TRBD1	TRBJ2-6	few	TGTGCCAGCAGCCAAGGGGCAGGGGGTCGCTCTGGGGCCAACGTCCTGACTTTC	CASSQGAGGRSGANVLTF
TRBV12-3/TRBV12-4	.	TRBJ1-2	few	TGTGCCAGCTCCCGGGAAAGGTATGGCTACACCTTC	CASSRERYGYTF
TRBV6-5	.	TRBJ1-2	.	TGTGCCAGCATTCCGACGGGGGGCTATGGCTACACCTTC	CASIPTGGYGYTF
TRBV28	TRBD1	TRBJ1-3	.	TGTGCCAGCAGTTTAGGGGGACAGACCTACTCTGGAAACACCATATATTTT	CASSLGGQTYSGNTIYF
TRBV28	TRBD2	TRBJ2-7	medium-sized	TGTGCCAGCAAAACCGGGACTAGCGGCTCCTACGAGCAGTACTTC	CASKTGTSGSYEQYF
TRBV12-1	.	TRBJ2-5	.	TGTGCCAGCAGCTTTCCCACGGGACAGCAAGAGACCCAGTACTTC	CASSFPTGQQETQYF
TRBV30	.	TRBJ1-4	.	TGTGCCTGGAGTGAACGAGGGCCAAATGAAAAACTGTTTTTT	CAWSERGPNEKLFF
TRBV5-1	TRBD2	TRBJ2-1	few	TGCGCCAGCAGCTGGGGTACTAGCGGGGGGAATGAGCAGTTCTTC	CASSWGTSGGNEQFF
TRBV11-2	TRBD2	TRBJ2-2	.	TGTGCCAGCCGTTGGGGACTAGCGGGAATCGGGGAGCTGTTTTTT	CASRWGLAGIGELFF
TRBV29-1	.	TRBJ1-2	.	TGCAGCGTTACCACTCGGGGAAATGGCTACACCTTC	CSVTTRGNGYTF
TRBV27	TRBD1	TRBJ1-2	.	TGTGCCAGCAGTACCCGACAGGGGTATAGGGGCTATGGCTACACCTTC	CASSTRQGYRGYGYTF
TRBV19	.	TRBJ1-1	.	TGTGCCAGTTCCTCGCGGGGGAAGAACACTGAAGCTTTCTTT	CASSSRGKNTEAFF
TRBV24-1	.	TRBJ2-3	.	TGTGCCACCAGTGATTTTACAGGGACCACAGATACGCAGTATTTT	CATSDFTGTTDTQYF
TRBV27	TRBD1	TRBJ1-2	.	TGTGCCACTCGACAGGGTGAAGGTGATGGCTACACCTTC	CATRQGEGDGYTF
TRBV7-9	TRBD2	TRBJ2-1	once	TGTGCCAGCAGCTTTTTCCAGGGAGGGGATGAGCAGTTCTTC	CASSFFQGGDEQFF
TRBV9	TRBD2	TRBJ2-3	.	TGTGCCAGCAGCGCGAGACTAGCGGACCGAGGTAGCACAGATACGCAGTATTTT	CASSARLADRGSTDTQYF
TRBV5-4	TRBD1	TRBJ1-5	.	TGTGCCAGCAGCCCCGACAGGGGTTCATATCAGCCCCAGCATTTT	CASSPDRGSYQPQHF
TRBV9	TRBD2	TRBJ2-3	.	TGTGCCAGCAGCGTAGAGGGGCTAGCGGCCACAGATACGCAGTATTTT	CASSVEGLAATDTQYF
TRBV11-2	.	TRBJ1-3	few	TGTGCCAGCAGCTTTTTGGGGGGAGCTGGAAACACCATATATTTT	CASSFLGGAGNTIYF
TRBV5-6	.	TRBJ1-2	.	TGTGCCAGCAGCTTGACAGGGCTCTATGGCTACACCTTC	CASSLTGLYGYTF
TRBV2	.	TRBJ1-2	few	TGTGCCAGCAGTGAACGAGGACTTACTAACTATGGCTACACCTTC	CASSERGLTNYGYTF
TRBV18	.	TRBJ1-1	.	TGTGCCAGCTCACCACCGGGGGGAAACACTGAAGCTTTCTTT	CASSPPGGNTEAFF
TRBV6-2/TRBV6-3	TRBD2	TRBJ2-7	few	TGTGCCAGCAGCACTAGCGGACGGTACGAGCAGTACTTC	CASSTSGRYEQYF